Listed below are T cell receptor beta chains from one sample, sequenced in a study of T cell repertoires in cytomegalovirus infection. TCRdb passed the reads through MiXCR, listing each CDR3 protein once. Of about 130,000 distinct CDR3 sequences in the sample, 7% to 9.5% are singletons; the top ten hold 10%. Sequencing was done on a sample of PBMCs. The receptors here all came from a human donor in good health (CMV status not recorded). Some clones in this sample may be carry-over from other donors' samples. Both conserved end residues are part of each CDR3. D genes are given only for firm matches. Expanded clones get a size class; other rows say once, few or many, or leave the size out.

>TRBJ1-2|-|12|few|TRBV20-1
TGCAGTGCCTGGGCACAGGATGGTGGCTACACCTTC
CSAWAQDGGYTF
>TRBJ1-5|-|12|-|TRBV5-6
TGTGCCAGCAGCGGAGTGAATCAGCCCCAGCATTTT
CASSGVNQPQHF
>TRBJ2-7|TRBD2|15|many|TRBV20-1
TGCAGTGCTAGAGATCCCCGCGGGGGGGCTGAGGAGCAGTACTTC
CSARDPRGGAEEQYF
>TRBJ2-7|-|14|-|TRBV28
TGTGCCAGCAGTTCCTCGCCGGGACACTACGAGCAGTACTTC
CASSSSPGHYEQYF
>TRBJ1-5|TRBD1|14|many|TRBV12-3/TRBV12-4
TGTGCCAGCAGCAGACAGGGACGCAATCAGCCCCAGCATTTT
CASSRQGRNQPQHF
>TRBJ2-7|TRBD1|12|-|TRBV29-1
TGCAGCGCCAGATCGGACAGGTACGAGCAGTACTTC
CSARSDRYEQYF
>TRBJ2-7|-|14|many|TRBV7-9
TGTGCCAGCAGCTTAGGGGGGGCAGTTGTCGAGCAGTACTTC
CASSLGGAVVEQYF
>TRBJ1-6|TRBD1|14|many|TRBV20-1
TGCAGTGCTAGGCGGGACAGGGCTAATTCACCCCTCCACTTT
CSARRDRANSPLHF
>TRBJ2-7|-|14|many|TRBV15
TGTGCCACCTCCCCGGAGGACTACCTTTGGGAGCAGTACTTC
CATSPEDYLWEQYF
>TRBJ2-7|-|14|-|TRBV7-9
TGTGCCAGCAGTCCCACAGGGAAGACAGACGAGCAGTACTTC
CASSPTGKTDEQYF
>TRBJ2-6|TRBD1|18|many|TRBV19
TGTGCCAGTAGCACCCTCGGACAGGGGAGCTCTGGGGCCAACGTCCTGACTTTC
CASSTLGQGSSGANVLTF
>TRBJ1-2|-|10|few|TRBV20-1
TGCAGTGCTAAGAATTATGGCTACACCTTC
CSAKNYGYTF
>TRBJ1-3|-|14|many|TRBV14
TGTGCCAGCAGCCAAGATTTGTCCGGAAACACCATATATTTT
CASSQDLSGNTIYF
>TRBJ2-1|-|13|many|TRBV7-2
TGTGCCAGCAGCTCTCCTAGCCTCAATGAGCAGTTCTTC
CASSSPSLNEQFF
>TRBJ1-5|-|13|once|TRBV7-2
TGTGCCAGCAGCTTCACAGGCGATCAGACCCAGCATTTT
CASSFTGDQTQHF
>TRBJ2-3|TRBD2|16|few|TRBV20-1
TGCAGTGCTCCCCATAAGCGGGGGAGAAGCACAGATACGCAGTATTTT
CSAPHKRGRSTDTQYF
>TRBJ1-2|-|15|many|TRBV5-1
TGCGCCAGCAGCCTCGGACCGGGGAGGGAGGATGGCTACACCTTC
CASSLGPGREDGYTF
>TRBJ1-1|-|14|few|TRBV5-1
TGCGCCAGCAAGGATCTGGGAGGGAGCACTGAAGCTTTCTTT
CASKDLGGSTEAFF
>TRBJ2-1|TRBD2|17|many|TRBV24-1
TGTGCCACCAGTGATCCAACTAGCGGGTGGGTTGGCAATGAGCAGTTCTTC
CATSDPTSGWVGNEQFF
>TRBJ2-3|-|15|-|TRBV6-5
TGTGCCAGCGGCCCCCAGGGTAGCCACACAGATACGCAGTATTTT
CASGPQGSHTDTQYF
>TRBJ2-7|-|11|few|TRBV2
TGTGCCAGCAGTGACATATACGAGCAGTACTTC
CASSDIYEQYF
>TRBJ1-1|-|11|many|TRBV6-2/TRBV6-3
TGTGCCAGCAGTCTCTTAACTGAAGCTTTCTTT
CASSLLTEAFF
>TRBJ2-3|-|13|many|TRBV12-3/TRBV12-4
TGTGCCAGCAACTACCGATCAGCAGATACGCAGTATTTT
CASNYRSADTQYF
>TRBJ1-1|-|12|-|TRBV2
TGTGCCAGCAGTGTTGGGGTTGCTGAAGCTTTCTTT
CASSVGVAEAFF
>TRBJ2-2|TRBD1|16|many|TRBV25-1
TGTGCCAGCAGTGGAGGGACAGGGTTAAGCACCGGGGAGCTGTTTTTT
CASSGGTGLSTGELFF
>TRBJ1-1|TRBD1|17|many|TRBV7-3
TGTGCCAGCAGCTTAGACGGGACAGGGGTCATGAACACTGAAGCTTTCTTT
CASSLDGTGVMNTEAFF
>TRBJ2-5|-|15|many|TRBV7-2
TGTGCCAGCAGTGATCTGGGCCCGGCGGAAGAGACCCAGTACTTC
CASSDLGPAEETQYF
>TRBJ2-4|-|12|many|TRBV19
TGTGCCAGTAGTCCAGGGAGTAACATTCAGTACTTC
CASSPGSNIQYF
>TRBJ2-7|-|11|few|TRBV7-9
TGTGCCAGCACCCCCCTCTACGAGCAGTACTTC
CASTPLYEQYF
>TRBJ1-4|TRBD1|15|many|TRBV6-1
TGTGCCAGCAGTCGGACAGGCCTCCTTAATGAAAAACTGTTTTTT
CASSRTGLLNEKLFF
>TRBJ1-2|TRBD1|14|many|TRBV6-6
TGTGCCAGCAGTCCCGGGACAGGGCAAGGAGGCTACACCTTC
CASSPGTGQGGYTF
>TRBJ1-1|-|15|-|TRBV5-5
TGTGCCAGCAGCCACGCCGGGACGGCGAACACTGAAGCTTTCTTT
CASSHAGTANTEAFF
>TRBJ2-1|-|12|many|TRBV7-2
TGTGCCAGCAGCTTATTGAACCATGAGCAGTTCTTC
CASSLLNHEQFF
>TRBJ2-2|-|14|many|TRBV5-1
TGCGCCAGCAGCTTGTTGACGCACACCGGGGAGCTGTTTTTT
CASSLLTHTGELFF
>TRBJ2-7|-|14|many|TRBV2
TGTGCCAGCAGTTCCCTGGGGGGTATGTCTCAGCAGTACTTC
CASSSLGGMSQQYF
>TRBJ2-7|TRBD1|12|many|TRBV6-6
TGTGCCAGCAGTACAGGGGGGTACGAGCAGTACTTC
CASSTGGYEQYF
>TRBJ2-5|-|14|-|TRBV2
TGTGCCAGCAGAGCGCTAGAGTCGCCAGAGACCCAGTACTTC
CASRALESPETQYF
>TRBJ1-2|TRBD1|13|-|TRBV7-2
TGTGCCAGCAGCTCAGGGACAGGAGAAGGCTACACCTTC
CASSSGTGEGYTF
>TRBJ1-1|TRBD1|15|few|TRBV20-1
TGCAGTGCTAGATCAGCGGGACAGGGGAAAACTGAAGCTTTCTTT
CSARSAGQGKTEAFF
>TRBJ1-2|TRBD1|13|many|TRBV7-6
TGTGCCAGCAGTGCCCGACAGGGCTGGGGCTACACCTTC
CASSARQGWGYTF
>TRBJ1-4|TRBD1|14|few|TRBV7-3
TGTGCCAGCAGCGAGGGACAGGGATACGGAAAACTGTTTTTT
CASSEGQGYGKLFF
>TRBJ2-3|-|15|many|TRBV6-6
TGTGCCAGCAGTTACACGGCGGGGTACACAGATACGCAGTATTTT
CASSYTAGYTDTQYF
>TRBJ2-4|TRBD2|12|few|TRBV29-1
TGCAGCGTCTCAAGCGGGGAAGACATTCAGTACTTC
CSVSSGEDIQYF
>TRBJ2-7|TRBD1|15|few|TRBV19
TGTGCCAGTAGTACTAGGGACAGGGGGATCTACGAGCAGTACTTC
CASSTRDRGIYEQYF
>TRBJ1-2|-|14|few|TRBV15
TGTGCCACCAGCAGGCGACAGGCTAACTATGGCTACACCTTC
CATSRRQANYGYTF
>TRBJ1-5|-|14|many|TRBV23-1
TGCGCCAGCAGTCAATCCGGGGGGGGGTGGCCCCAGCATTTT
CASSQSGGGWPQHF
>TRBJ2-3|-|11|many|TRBV5-6
TGTGCCAGCAGCTTGGGCCGGTCGCAGTATTTT
CASSLGRSQYF
>TRBJ1-6|-|14|many|TRBV2
TGTGCCAGCAGTGAAACAGTCCCCGTTTCACCCCTCCACTTT
CASSETVPVSPLHF
>TRBJ1-6|-|18|many|TRBV7-2
TGTGCCAGCAGCCGAGGTGGGACGGCTAGCTCCTATAATTCACCCCTCCACTTT
CASSRGGTASSYNSPLHF
>TRBJ2-3|-|13|few|TRBV29-1
TGCAGCGTGAAACAGGGTAGCACAGATACGCAGTATTTT
CSVKQGSTDTQYF
>TRBJ1-5|-|13|many|TRBV7-2
TGTGCCAGCACCTCCAAGGGAGATCAGCCCCAGCATTTT
CASTSKGDQPQHF
>TRBJ2-1|TRBD1|13|-|TRBV7-3
TGTGCCAGCAGCTCAACAGGACAGGCTAAGCAGTTCTTC
CASSSTGQAKQFF
>TRBJ1-5|-|15|many|TRBV7-9
TGTGCCAGCAGCTTAGTTGGAAGTGGCAATCAGCCCCAGCATTTT
CASSLVGSGNQPQHF
>TRBJ2-7|TRBD1|14|many|TRBV2
TGTGCCAGCAGTGAAGGGACAGGGCTTCTCGAGCAGTACTTC
CASSEGTGLLEQYF
>TRBJ1-5|-|12|many|TRBV12-3/TRBV12-4
TGTGCCAGCAGCCCGTTCGGTCAGCCCCAGCATTTT
CASSPFGQPQHF
>TRBJ2-5|-|16|-|TRBV20-1
TGCAGTGCTCAAATTGGGACAGGGCCGGGGGGGGAGACCCAGTACTTC
CSAQIGTGPGGETQYF